Shown below are 30 T cell receptor beta chains from a single sample sequenced in a study of cytomegalovirus exposure and HLA in healthy donors. It was with 60 Vbeta and 13 Jbeta primers that the PCR ran. The protocol was immunoSEQ multiplex PCR, while the TCRdb copy is restricted to in-frame clones and leaves out a portion. There are under 200,000 clones in the sample; approximately 81% occur only once, and around 2.6% lies in the top ten. The specimen was PBMCs. These receptors all come from a female donor in good health and CMV-seronegative.

A few counts support this clone. This CDR3 reads CATRAGVGYTF. The CDR3 DNA reads as TGTGCCACCCGAGCCGGGGTTGGCTACACCTTC. The chain recombines TRBV28 with TRBJ1-2; D gene unclear. The CDR3 covers 11 residues. Germline CDR1 and CDR2: MDHEN and SYDVKM. The V and J ends lost 10 bases and 7 bases respectively, with 13 bases between them.

The V and J genes are TRBV5-1 and TRBJ2-3, with 8 bases identical to TRBD1. After removal of 2 bases from V and 3 bases from J, the junction contained 5 bases not matched to a gene. The CDR3 sequence is 15 residues long. CDR1 SGHRS and CDR2 YFSETQ come from the germline V gene. CDR3 region: CASSLGQGATDTQYF. The CDR3 coding sequence is TGCGCCAGCAGCTTAGGGCAGGGGGCAACAGATACGCAGTATTTT.

The V gene is TRBV4-1, the J gene TRBJ1-6; TRBD1 might be the D (6 bases). Germline V gene data show CDR1 as MGHRA and CDR2 as YSYEKL. The ends were cut back, 4 bases at V and 9 bases at J, with 16 bases in the middle. The CDR3 length is 15 residues. This CDR3 reads CASSLRGGRSSPLHF. The DNA of the CDR3 is TGCGCCAGCAGCCTTAGAGGGGGAAGAAGTTCACCCCTCCACTTT.

This chain uses TRBV10-3 with TRBJ1-2, with TRBD1 as a possible D gene (5 bases). The CDR3 length is 15 residues. Trimming pared 3 bases from V and 1 base from J, leaving 12 bases between. CDR1 ENHRY and CDR2 SYGVKD come from the germline V gene. The CDR3 protein is CAISDLGGSNYGYTF. In DNA form, the CDR3 reads TGTGCCATCAGTGATTTGGGGGGTAGTAACTATGGCTACACCTTC.

This clone occurred a few times. The chain joins TRBV7-6 to TRBJ1-2, with no clear D. The germline V gene encodes CDR1 SGHVS and CDR2 FNYEAQ. V was pared by 0 bases and J by 4 bases, with 15 bases between. The CDR3 runs 16 residues. The DNA of the CDR3 is TGTGCCAGCAGCTTAGCGCCGGGAGACCCATCCTATGGCTACACCTTC. It specifies CASSLAPGDPSYGYTF.

The chain combines TRBV7-2 with TRBJ1-1; a possible D gene is TRBD1 (5 bases). From germline, CDR1 is SGHTA and CDR2 FQGNSA. The CDR3 loop spans 14 amino acids. V lost 1 base and J 5 bases, leaving 11 bases between the germline ends. The CDR3, as DNA: TGTGCCAGCAGCTTAGGAAGCAGGGTTACTGAAGCTTTCTTT. Protein product: CASSLGSRVTEAFF.

The chain is built from TRBV6-1 and TRBJ2-7; D uncertain. V was clipped by 3 bases and J by 2 bases, with 11 bases between them. CDR1 is MNHNS, CDR2 SASEGT, per germline. This CDR3 comprises 14 residues. CDR3 in DNA: TGTGCCAGCAGTGAGGGCAGGCCGGCCTACGAGCAGTACTTC. Translation: CASSEGRPAYEQYF.

The V call is TRBV2, the J call TRBJ2-3; D is unresolved. This CDR3 has 15 amino acids. CDR1 and CDR2 (germline): SNHLY, FYNNEI. V gave up 3 bases and J gave up 2 bases, with 12 bases separating them. The CDR3 sequence: CASSDSVEVTDTQYF. In DNA form, the CDR3 reads TGTGCCAGCAGTGATTCCGTAGAGGTCACAGATACGCAGTATTTT.

The V gene is TRBV5-1, the J gene TRBJ2-1, with 8 bases aligning to TRBD2. CDR3 size: 13 residues. Germline CDR1 and CDR2: SGHRS and YFSETQ. Trimming removed 4 bases from V and 9 bases from J; junction bases left unmatched: 6. The CDR3: CASSGSGGVEQFF. The CDR3 nucleotides are TGCGCCAGCAGCGGTTCCGGGGGGGTTGAGCAGTTCTTC.

This chain links TRBV19 with TRBJ2-2; no reliable D call. Looked up from germline, CDR1 is LNHDA and CDR2 is SQIVND (reference sequence). The CDR3 sequence is 14 residues long. V gave up 2 bases and J gave up 3 bases, with 7 bases separating them. The CDR3 loop reads CASSIPVDTGELFF. DNA of the CDR3: TGTGCCAGTAGTATACCGGTGGACACCGGGGAGCTGTTTTTT.

Only one count was recorded for this clone. The chain couples TRBV30 to TRBJ1-4; tentatively, D is TRBD1 (6 bases). Per the germline V gene, CDR1 is GTSNPN and CDR2 is SVGIG (reference sequence). V was clipped by 5 bases and J by 7 bases, with 17 bases between them. This CDR3 is 14 amino acids long. In DNA, the CDR3 is TGTGCCTGGGACCCTTCGGGGGGCGGTGAAAAACTGTTTTTT. It codes for CAWDPSGGGEKLFF.

The chain has TRBV5-1 and TRBJ2-2; D unresolved. V was cut by 4 bases and J by 6 bases, with 16 bases left in between. This CDR3 is 15 amino acids long. Germline CDR1 reads SGHRS; CDR2 reads YFSETQ. The CDR3 loop reads CASSTTTRRAGELFF. For the CDR3, the DNA is TGCGCCAGCAGCACCACCACCCGCCGCGCCGGGGAGCTGTTTTTT.

This clone was seen more than once but under ten times. The V gene is TRBV6-5, the J gene TRBJ2-7; 10 positions match TRBD1. CDR1 MNHEY and CDR2 SVGAGI come from the germline V gene. This CDR3 has 16 residues. After removal of 2 bases from V and 6 bases from J, the junction contained 10 bases not matched to a gene. The CDR3 here is CASSYRPPGQGGEQYF. The CDR3 DNA is TGTGCCAGCAGTTACCGCCCCCCAGGACAGGGGGGCGAGCAGTACTTC.

The chain recombines TRBV28 with TRBJ1-2; TRBD1 matches 7 bases. J was trimmed by 3 bases and V by 10 bases; bases with no gene match: 5. In germline, CDR1 is MDHEN, CDR2 SYDVKM. There are 12 residues in the CDR3. Here the CDR3 DNA reads TGTGCCAACAGGGGTGCGGACTATGGCTACACCTTC. It translates to CANRGADYGYTF.

This clone was seen only once. The CDR3 sequence is CASSPVGLAGRNEQFF. Written as DNA, the CDR3 is TGCGCCAGCAGCCCGGTCGGCCTAGCGGGACGCAATGAGCAGTTCTTC. The chain links TRBV4-1 to TRBJ2-1; the match to TRBD2 covers 9 bases. Germline assignment: CDR1 MGHRA and CDR2 YSYEKL. V was pared by 4 bases and J by 6 bases, with 10 bases of the junction left unmatched. CDR3 length: 16 amino acids.

V gene TRBV6-4 combines with J gene TRBJ2-7; D is perhaps TRBD2 (5 bases). CDR3 length: 13 residues. V was trimmed by 4 bases and J by 5 bases, leaving 12 bases between them. Germline V gene lookup returns CDR1 MRHNA and CDR2 SNTAGT. CDR3 DNA: TGTGCCAGCAGTGTTGACCCCGGGGACGAGCAGTACTTC. This codes for CASSVDPGDEQYF.

The chain has TRBV27 and TRBJ1-3; possible D gene TRBD1, 5 bases. Trimming shortened V by 6 bases and J by 4 bases, and 19 bases separated the two germline ends. The length of the CDR3 is 16 residues. Looked up from germline, CDR1 is MNHEY and CDR2 is SMNVEV (reference sequence). The chain's CDR3 is CASSQNGGATGNTIYF. CDR3 in DNA: TGTGCCAGCAGCCAGAACGGAGGGGCGACGGGAAACACCATATATTTT.

The V gene is TRBV7-9, the J gene TRBJ2-7, with 9 bases fitting TRBD1. Trimming cost V 3 bases and J 1 base; bases outside gene matches: 4. CDR3 size: 15 residues. Germline CDR1 SEHNR, CDR2 FQNEAQ (reference sequence). In nucleotides, the CDR3 is TGTGCCAGCAGCTTTGGTGACAGGGGGTCCTACGAGCAGTACTTC. Translating gives CASSFGDRGSYEQYF.

The V and J genes are TRBV11-2 and TRBJ2-5; D gene unclear. The V end was cut by 2 bases, the J end by 5 bases, with 6 bases between. The germline V gene encodes CDR1 SGHAT and CDR2 FQNNGV. This CDR3 region has 12 residues. In DNA form, the CDR3 reads TGTGCCAGCAGCTTAAATAGTGAGACCCAGTACTTC. Translated, it gives CASSLNSETQYF.

CDR3 region: CAWTDGLFKRGYTF. The CDR3 coding sequence is TGTGCCTGGACCGACGGCCTGTTTAAGAGGGGCTACACCTTC. The J gene is TRBJ1-2, the V gene TRBV30; D remains unclear. The CDR3 runs 14 residues. Germline V lookup: CDR1 GTSNPN, CDR2 SVGIG (reference sequence). Trimming removed 4 bases at V and 8 bases at J, with 20 bases between.

The rearrangement uses TRBV1 and TRBJ1-3. TRBV1 is tagged as a pseudogene. The CDR3 is 17 amino acids. CDR3 DNA sequence: TGCACCAGCAGCCAAGAGGCGGCACACCACTCTGGAAACACCATATATTTT. Its translation is CTSSQEAAHHSGNTIYF.

The chain couples TRBV10-3 to TRBJ2-3; 10 bases fit TRBD2. The CDR3 runs 13 residues. The trim removed 10 bases at V and 4 bases at J, leaving 5 bases unmatched. Germline values: CDR1 ENHRY, CDR2 SYGVKD. CDR3 nucleotide sequence: TGTGCCACCGGACTAGCGGACTCAGATACGCAGTATTTT. Its translation is CATGLADSDTQYF.

V gene TRBV19 combines with J gene TRBJ1-4, with D possibly matching TRBD1 (5 bases). V was clipped by 4 bases and J by 5 bases, with 26 bases between them. The CDR3 runs to 19 residues. Germline V gene lookup returns CDR1 LNHDA and CDR2 SQIVND (reference sequence). The CDR3 spells CASSKAAWRDQGQNEKLFF. CDR3 sequence (DNA): TGTGCCAGTAGTAAGGCCGCCTGGCGGGACCAGGGCCAGAATGAAAAACTGTTTTTT. Full variable domain (rest looked up from reference TRBV19 and TRBJ1-4): DGGITQSPKYLFRKEGQNVTLSCEQNLNHDAMYWYRQDPGQGLRLIYYSQIVNDFQKGDIAEGYSVSREKKESFPLTVTSAQKNPTAFYLCASSKAAWRDQGQNEKLFFGSGTQLSVL.

The chain employs TRBV29-1 and TRBJ2-7; 9 bases fit TRBD1. The germline V gene encodes CDR1 SQVTM and CDR2 ANQGSEA. Germline trimming cut 6 bases from V and 2 bases from J; bases unmatched to any gene: 2. The CDR3 is made up of 12 amino acids. CDR3 residues: CSVGDRAYEQYF. The DNA of the CDR3 is TGCAGCGTAGGGGACAGGGCCTACGAGCAGTACTTC.

The V call is TRBV7-3, the J call TRBJ2-5; 11 bases are a match to TRBD1. The CDR3 has 15 residues. J lost 5 bases, V lost 4 bases, and 6 bases had no gene match. Germline V CDR1 and CDR2: SGHTA, FQGTGA. In DNA form, the CDR3 reads TGTGCCAGCAGCTCTAAGGGACAGGGGGGGGAGACCCAGTACTTC. Its translation: CASSSKGQGGETQYF.

This clone was seen more than once but under ten times. The chain has TRBV7-2 and TRBJ2-1; 14 nucleotides align to TRBD2. This CDR3 is 18 amino acids long. Germline CDR1 and CDR2: SGHTA and FQGNSA. V shed 4 bases and J 3 bases; nucleotides not matched to a gene: 8. The CDR3 coding sequence is TGTGCCAGCAGCTCCCGGACTAGCGGGAGGTTAAGCTACAATGAGCAGTTCTTC. Translation gives CASSSRTSGRLSYNEQFF.

This chain connects TRBV5-4 to TRBJ2-5; 7 bases align to TRBD2. The end of the DNA aligns better with TRBJ2-7, so the J call may be wrong. This CDR3 region has 16 residues. Looked up from germline, CDR1 is SGHNT and CDR2 is YYREEE (reference sequence). The CDR3 here is CASSLGGAGVEYEQYF. The CDR3 region has the DNA TGTGCCAGCAGCTTGGGAGGGGCGGGGGTTGAGTACGAGCAGTACTTC.

This clone was picked up one time. V gene TRBV30 combines with J gene TRBJ1-1, with TRBD1 as a possible D gene (6 bases). CDR1 GTSNPN and CDR2 SVGIG come from the germline V gene (reference sequence). V shed 3 bases and J shed 6 bases, with 17 bases lying between them. This CDR3 contains 14 residues. CDR3 in DNA: TGTGCCTGGAGGGTACAGGGTTCTAGTCCTGAAGCTTTCTTT. Amino acid sequence: CAWRVQGSSPEAFF.

The count of this clone is one. Its ends do not fully match the called genes, so a read error is possible. V is TRBV9 and J is TRBJ1-1; weak D call: TRBD1 (5 bases). The CDR3 is 14 residues long. Germline values: CDR1 SGDLS, CDR2 YYNGEE. CDR3 bases: TGTGCCGGCAGCGTAGCGGGGGGAAACACTGAAGCTTTCTTT. Its translation: CAGSVAGGNTEAFF.

CDR3 protein: CASSPRRAGTGELFF. The CDR3, as DNA: TGTGCCAGCAGCCCCCGGAGAGCGGGTACCGGGGAGCTGTTTTTT. The V gene is TRBV7-3, the J gene TRBJ2-2; D perhaps matches TRBD2 (6 bases). CDR1 and CDR2 (germline): SGHTA, FQGTGA. The CDR3 is 15 amino acids. V was cut by 5 bases and J by 5 bases, with 15 bases left in between.